The entry that follows covers one TCR beta chain sequence. The sample holds a few counts of this clonotype. Its cognate antigen has yet to be identified. No base-level quality is on record; no much larger clone is a single base apart. Taken with the paper, the label for treatment or condition translates to: in vitro stimulation with specific CMV peptide epitopes to enrich CMV-specific T cells. This entry is derived from a study of T cell repertoires in cytomegalovirus infection (dated by TCRdb to about 2019). The study in broad terms: Alongside well-studied HLA-B-restricted epitopes, the peptide stimulations were aimed at recently identified HLA-C-restricted CMV epitopes, whose presentation resists viral immunomodulation. Donor HLA type was relevant to the analysis, as public TCR beta signatures indicated carriage of CMV infection together with the matching HLA type.

Instrument on record: Illumina HiSeq 1500. TCRdb reran the public reads through fastp at Q25 and MiXCR, keeping productive beta chains. A single entry per CDR3 protein holds the most common genes and DNA from its merged rows. This sample comprises around 570,000 distinct CDR3 sequences, almost 40% of them detected only once. The top ten clones comprise around 48% of the sample. Results the study describes overall, beyond this receptor: The ex vivo response was dominated by HLA-C-restricted CMV-specific TCR beta clonotypes, which also provided the single most frequent clonotype in two of eight donors. In both this cohort and an independent roughly 360-donor cohort, the cumulative frequency of public TCR beta family members distinguished carriers of CMV infection plus the relevant HLA type.

This TCR was recovered from a human donor in good health (CMV status not recorded). Some clones in this sample may be carry-over from other donors' samples. Sample: cultured PBMCs, taken from culture after CMV antigen stimulation.

CDR3 region: CASSSGPRANVLTF. The nucleotides are TGTGCCAGCAGCTCTGGGCCGAGGGCCAACGTCCTGACTTTC. The V and J genes are TRBV7-9 and TRBJ2-6, with the D gene not clear enough to name. There are 14 amino acids in the CDR3, from cysteine to phenylalanine inclusive. The sequence is cut down to CDR3 DNA, 42 bases in frame from base 1. V lost 4 bases and J lost 5 bases; the stretch between them is 9 bases long. CDR1 and CDR2, looked up from the germline V gene (reference sequence), are SEHNR and FQNEAQ.